Presented here are 16 T cell receptor beta chains from one specimen sequenced in a study of human T cells and chemical hapten exposure. Using its own MiXCR run on the RACE reads, TCRdb lists one record per CDR3 protein. The table lists tens of thousands of distinct CDR3 sequences, around 30% of them singletons. Time point described: patch test 1, 2 weeks after DPC sensitization. Treatment indicated: therapeutic diphenylcyclopropenone sensitization with weekly scalp DPC. The sample consisted of whole blood, taken in connection with sensitization to the hapten diphenylcyclopropenone (DPC). The receptors shown here come from a man aged 40-50 years with alopecia areata. Some clones in this sample may be carry-over from other donors' samples.

V is TRBV9 and J is TRBJ2-7, with 14 nucleotides matching TRBD2. The CDR3 is 19 amino acids. The germline V gene encodes CDR1 SGDLS and CDR2 YYNGEE. V gave up 4 bases and J gave up 0 bases; unmatched junction bases: 12. The DNA for the CDR3 is TGTGCCAGCAGCCCACGGACTAGCGGGGGGTCCTGGAGCTCCTACGAGCAGTACTTC. Its translation: CASSPRTSGGSWSSYEQYF.

This clonotype was observed a few times. The CDR3 is CASSPTGAHANSPLHF. The CDR3 DNA sequence: TGCGCCAGCAGTCCTACAGGGGCCCACGCCAATTCACCCCTCCACTTT. V gene TRBV5-1 combines with J gene TRBJ1-6; 7 bases match TRBD1. Looked up from germline, CDR1 is SGHRS and CDR2 is YFSETQ. V lost 5 bases and J lost 7; bases outside the gene matches: 12. This CDR3 is built from 16 residues.

The chain carries TRBV6-5 and TRBJ2-3, with D perhaps given as TRBD1 or TRBD2 (6 bases each). Germline V gene lookup returns CDR1 MNHEY and CDR2 SVGAGI. The CDR3 has 16 amino acids. The V end was cut by 4 bases, the J end by 0 bases, with 14 bases between. CDR3: CASSWGRGPSTDTQYF. The CDR3 nucleotides read TGTGCCAGCAGTTGGGGCCGGGGGCCTAGCACAGATACGCAGTATTTT.

The table lists this clonotype with a few counts. This chain joins TRBV12-3 or TRBV12-4 and TRBJ1-1; D is ambiguous. The germline V and J ends were trimmed by 2 bases and 0 bases, with 4 bases remaining between them. The CDR3 spans 13 residues. The chain's CDR3 is CASSLLVNTEAFF. The CDR3 DNA is TGTGCCAGCAGTTTACTAGTGAACACTGAAGCTTTCTTT.

V is TRBV15 and J is TRBJ1-4, with D possibly TRBD1 on 5 matching bases. This CDR3 spans 15 amino acids. Germline loops: CDR1 LNHNV, CDR2 YYDKDF (reference sequence). The V gene lost 5 bases and the J gene lost 1 base, with 11 bases spanning the gap. The CDR3 DNA is TGTGCCACCAGCCCGAGGGGAAGAACTAATGAAAAACTGTTTTTT. It codes for CATSPRGRTNEKLFF.

This clonotype was seen just once. The V and J genes are TRBV6-2 or TRBV6-3 and TRBJ1-5; TRBD1 matches at 7 bases. V lost 1 base, J lost 4 bases, and 7 bases stayed unmatched. Germline V gene lookup returns CDR1 MNHEY and CDR2 SVGEGT. The CDR3 sequence is 16 residues long. The CDR3 DNA follows: TGTGCCAGCAGTTACTTTACAGGGGCTTGGAATCAGCCCCAGCATTTT. The encoded protein is CASSYFTGAWNQPQHF.

V is TRBV12-3 or TRBV12-4 and J is TRBJ2-2, with TRBD2 identical over 10 bases. CDR3 length: 18 residues. Germline trimming cut 3 bases from V and 2 bases from J; bases unmatched to any gene: 9. CDR3 protein: CASSFPSGSLTNTGELFF. CDR3 bases: TGTGCCAGCAGTTTCCCTAGCGGGAGCCTCACCAACACCGGGGAGCTGTTTTTT.

The CDR3 DNA is TGTGCCAGCAGTTTAAGGTACCTCTCCTACAATGAGCAGTTCTTC. It is translated as CASSLRYLSYNEQFF. This chain uses TRBV28 with TRBJ2-1; D gene unclear. Germline values: CDR1 MDHEN, CDR2 SYDVKM. With 2 bases removed from V and 0 bases from J, the gap between germline ends came to 8 bases. The CDR3 covers 15 residues.

The rearrangement uses TRBV27 and TRBJ1-1; D gene uncertain. V lost 8 bases to trimming and J lost 4 bases, with 8 bases between them. Germline V lookup: CDR1 MNHEY, CDR2 SMNVEV (reference sequence). CDR3 length: 11 amino acids. For the CDR3, the DNA is TGTGCCAGCGTTTGGGGCACTGAAGCTTTCTTT. The encoded protein is CASVWGTEAFF.

CDR3 region: CASSFQPPPYEQYF. In nucleotides, the CDR3 is TGTGCCAGCAGTTTCCAGCCCCCTCCCTACGAGCAGTACTTC. The chain couples TRBV28 to TRBJ2-7; D unclear. With 3 bases removed from V and 2 bases from J, the gap between germline ends came to 11 bases. Germline V gives CDR1 MDHEN, CDR2 SYDVKM. This CDR3 spans 14 amino acids.

A single count supports this clonotype. Mismatch with germline at one junction end may stem from a read error. The CDR3, as DNA: TGTACCAGCAGTGTCTACGGGGCTAGCGGCTCTGGTAGTGGGGCCAACGTCCTGACTTTC. As protein: CTSSVYGASGSGSGANVLTF. The V gene is TRBV2, the J gene TRBJ2-6; 7 nucleotides match TRBD2. The CDR3 covers 20 residues. Germline V lookup: CDR1 SNHLY, CDR2 FYNNEI.

This clonotype occurred a few times. CDR3 sequence: CASSGNRGMRETQYF. The CDR3 region has the DNA TGCGCCAGCAGCGGAAACAGGGGCATGAGAGAGACCCAGTACTTC. The J gene is TRBJ2-5, the V gene TRBV5-1, with 7 bases matching TRBD1. With V trimmed by 4 bases and J by 4 bases, 10 bases remained unmatched. This CDR3 has 15 residues. In germline, CDR1 is SGHRS, CDR2 YFSETQ.

A few counts support this clonotype. The chain links TRBV6-2 or TRBV6-3 to TRBJ1-2, with D tentatively TRBD1 (6 bases). Germline lookup yields CDR1 MNHEY and CDR2 SVGEGT. With 8 bases removed from V and 6 bases from J, the gap between germline ends came to 19 bases. This CDR3 comprises 14 residues. The CDR3 bases are TGTGCCAGCCTCGGGGCCGGACAGCCAGATGGCTACACCTTC. This codes for CASLGAGQPDGYTF.

The rearrangement uses TRBV20-1 and TRBJ2-7; D is tentatively TRBD1 or TRBD2 (5 bases each). Looked up from germline, CDR1 is DFQATT and CDR2 is SNEGSKA (reference sequence). The CDR3 is 14 residues long. Trimming shortened V by 5 bases and J by 2 bases, and 16 bases separated the two germline ends. CDR3 nucleotide sequence: TGCAGTGCTGCCCAGCCCGGGGCCCCCTACGAGCAGTACTTC. It yields the protein CSAAQPGAPYEQYF.

The DNA of the CDR3 is TGTGCCAGCAGCAAAGTACCACTAGCGGGAAAAAACACCGGGGAGCTGTTTTTT. This codes for CASSKVPLAGKNTGELFF. This rearrangement joins TRBV21-1 to TRBJ2-2; the D segment call TRBD2 is taken from the table without a DNA check. TRBV21-1 is deemed a pseudogene. The CDR3 is made up of 18 amino acids.

The chain links TRBV18 to TRBJ2-3; D is undetermined. Trimming shortened V by 2 bases and J by 0 bases, and 9 bases separated the two germline ends. Germline V gives CDR1 KGHSH, CDR2 LQKENI. The CDR3 is made up of 15 amino acids. The CDR3 loop reads CASSPEYLSTDTQYF. Here the CDR3 DNA reads TGTGCCAGCTCACCAGAGTACCTGAGCACAGATACGCAGTATTTT. The variable domain in full, with the rest retrieved from reference TRBV18 and TRBJ2-3, is NAGVMQNPRHLVRRRGQEARLRCSPMKGHSHVYWYRQLPEEGLKFMVYLQKENIIDESGMPKERFSAEFPKEGPSILRIQQVVRGDSAAYFCASSPEYLSTDTQYFGPGTRLTVL.